The rows below give T cell receptor beta chains drawn from one sample of a study of T cell changes during pregnancy in multiple sclerosis. Libraries were prepared by immunoSEQ multiplex PCR; TCRdb keeps only in-frame clonotypes and omits some of them. The sample has 26,000 or so clones, 89% seen once; the top ten hold roughly 15%. Sequencing used CD8+ T cells from peripheral blood mononuclear cells, obtained in the second trimester of pregnancy. Receptors were obtained from a female donor with multiple sclerosis, enrolled in a pregnancy study. Both conserved end residues are part of each CDR3. A D gene is named only where the DNA matches it firmly. Rows may omit the clone size; those that give it use once, few, many or a size class.

D gene	V gene	clone size	J gene	CDR3 protein	CDR3 DNA
TRBD2	TRBV27	NA	TRBJ2-7	CASSLRSSGIYEQYF	TGTGCCAGCAGTTTGCGGTCTAGCGGGATCTACGAGCAGTACTTC
NA	TRBV27	NA	TRBJ2-7	CASSSIPDGGEQYF	TGTGCCAGCAGTTCCATCCCAGACGGCGGCGAGCAGTACTTC
TRBD1	TRBV27	NA	TRBJ2-3	CASSPNARDREGWYF	TGTGCCAGCAGCCCGAACGCCAGGGACAGGGAGGGATGGTATTTT
TRBD1	TRBV28	large	TRBJ1-2	CASSSTRTGERSYGYTF	TGTGCCAGCAGTTCCACCCGTACAGGGGAAAGGAGCTATGGCTACACCTTC
TRBD2	TRBV13	NA	TRBJ2-7	CASSFGSGTTYEQYF	TGTGCCAGCAGCTTTGGTAGCGGGACTACCTACGAGCAGTACTTC
TRBD2	TRBV11-2	NA	TRBJ2-3	CASSLDWLGGSPRDTQYF	TGTGCCAGCAGCTTAGATTGGCTCGGCGGGAGCCCTAGGGATACGCAGTATTTT
TRBD2	TRBV5-1	NA	TRBJ2-7	CASSLASGGSYEQYF	TGCGCCAGCAGCTTGGCTAGCGGGGGCTCCTACGAGCAGTACTTC
TRBD2	TRBV14	NA	TRBJ2-2	CASSQVGLAGVRTGELFF	TGTGCCAGCAGCCAAGTGGGACTAGCGGGAGTACGAACCGGGGAGCTGTTTTTT
NA	TRBV6-5	NA	TRBJ2-7	CASSTSDSYEQYF	TGTGCCAGCAGTACCAGCGACTCCTACGAGCAGTACTTC
NA	TRBV21-1	NA	TRBJ1-1	CASSKKTIPGNTEAFF	TGTGCCAGCAGCAAAAAAACGATTCCAGGGAACACTGAAGCTTTCTTT
NA	TRBV27	NA	TRBJ2-7	CASSLTGFSYEQYF	TGTGCCAGCAGTTTGACAGGTTTCAGCTACGAGCAGTACTTC
NA	TRBV15	NA	TRBJ2-2	CATSRGDTATSATGELFF	TGTGCCACCAGCAGAGGAGACACGGCAACTTCGGCCACCGGGGAGCTGTTTTTT
NA	TRBV28	NA	TRBJ2-1	CASSFRGGRNEQFF	TGTGCCAGCAGTTTTAGGGGGGGTAGGAATGAGCAGTTCTTC
TRBD1	TRBV7-9	NA	TRBJ1-4	CASSSRQGANEKLFF	TGTGCCAGCAGCTCACGACAGGGCGCTAATGAAAAACTGTTTTTT
TRBD2	TRBV28	NA	TRBJ2-7	CASSFGEGRRKTYEQYF	TGTGCCAGCAGTTTTGGGGAGGGACGGCGGAAAACCTACGAGCAGTACTTC
TRBD2	TRBV2	NA	TRBJ2-1	CASSALAGDEQFF	TGTGCCAGCAGTGCACTAGCGGGAGATGAGCAGTTCTTC
NA	TRBV7-9	once	TRBJ2-7	CASSLAGEGFGGYEQYF	TGTGCCAGCAGCTTAGCTGGAGAGGGCTTTGGAGGGTACGAGCAGTACTTC
NA	TRBV2	NA	TRBJ1-1	CATMPVVGDPEAFF	TGTGCCACCATGCCGGTAGTGGGCGACCCTGAAGCTTTCTTT
TRBD2	TRBV18	NA	TRBJ2-2	CASSPGTSGNTGELFF	TGTGCCAGCTCACCAGGGACTAGCGGAAACACCGGGGAGCTGTTTTTT
NA	TRBV4-3	NA	TRBJ2-2	CASSQAGFTGELFF	TGCGCCAGCAGCCAGGCAGGGTTTACCGGGGAGCTGTTTTTT
TRBD1	TRBV18	NA	TRBJ1-1	CASSPPTGGTEAFF	TGTGCCAGCTCACCACCGACAGGGGGGACTGAAGCTTTCTTT
TRBD1	TRBV28	NA	TRBJ1-2	CASRSYGTGPLNYGYTF	TGTGCCAGCAGAAGTTACGGGACAGGTCCATTAAACTATGGCTACACCTTC
TRBD2	TRBV5-5	once	TRBJ2-1	CASSPPSGRVTLYNEQFF	TGTGCCAGCAGCCCCCCTAGCGGGAGGGTGACCCTCTACAATGAGCAGTTCTTC
TRBD2	TRBV11-2	medium-sized	TRBJ2-1	CASLASGRDEQFF	TGTGCCAGCCTTGCTAGCGGGAGGGATGAGCAGTTCTTC
TRBD1	TRBV7-6	NA	TRBJ2-1	CASSAPHGTGVYNEQFF	TGTGCCAGCAGCGCGCCTCACGGGACAGGTGTTTACAATGAGCAGTTCTTC
NA	TRBV4-3	NA	TRBJ1-1	CASSQEPGGSTEAFF	TGCGCCAGCAGCCAAGAACCGGGTGGGTCGACTGAAGCTTTCTTT
NA	TRBV5-6	NA	TRBJ2-7	CASSLLADTYEQYF	TGTGCCAGCAGCTTGCTGGCGGACACCTACGAGCAGTACTTC
TRBD2	TRBV7-6	NA	TRBJ2-7	CASSETSGSLPYEQYF	TGTGCCAGCAGCGAAACAAGCGGGAGCCTTCCTTACGAGCAGTACTTC
NA	TRBV28	NA	TRBJ2-7	CASSYTPGRGYEQYF	TGTGCCAGCAGTTACACCCCCGGGCGGGGATACGAGCAGTACTTC
NA	TRBV5-5	NA	TRBJ1-4	CASSLSQDYEKLFF	TGTGCCAGCAGCTTGTCACAGGATTACGAAAAACTGTTTTTT
TRBD2	TRBV27	once	TRBJ2-7	CASSHSSGIWNEQYF	TGTGCCAGCAGCCATTCTAGCGGGATTTGGAACGAGCAGTACTTC
NA	TRBV7-9	NA	TRBJ1-1	CASTSEVTEAFF	TGTGCCAGCACCTCCGAGGTCACTGAAGCTTTCTTT
NA	TRBV21-1	NA	TRBJ2-7	CASSKALTGPSYEQYF	TGTGCCAGCAGCAAAGCCCTGACAGGGCCCTCCTACGAGCAGTACTTC
TRBD2	TRBV6-6	NA	TRBJ2-7	CASSSDSGRSEQYF	TGTGCCAGCAGCTCGGATAGCGGGAGGAGCGAGCAGTACTTC
TRBD1	TRBV25-1	few	TRBJ2-5	CASSNPRQGGVETQYF	TGTGCCAGCAGCAACCCCCGACAGGGTGGCGTAGAGACCCAGTACTTC
NA	TRBV28	once	TRBJ2-3	CASSSLEGGDTQYF	TGTGCCAGCAGTTCCCTGGAGGGAGGAGATACGCAGTATTTT
NA	TRBV15	few	TRBJ2-4	CATSTRGEGAKNIQYF	TGTGCCACCAGTACCAGGGGAGAGGGGGCCAAAAACATTCAGTACTTC
NA	TRBV11-2	NA	TRBJ2-5	CASSLDFGGAETETQYF	TGTGCCAGCAGCTTAGATTTTGGTGGGGCAGAGACGGAGACCCAGTACTTC
TRBD1	TRBV11-2	once	TRBJ2-7	CASSSGQGAYEQYF	TGTGCCAGCAGCTCGGGACAGGGGGCTTACGAGCAGTACTTC
TRBD1	TRBV27	once	TRBJ1-2	CASSLRRGQGYGYTF	TGTGCCAGCAGTTTAAGGAGGGGACAGGGATATGGCTACACCTTC
NA	TRBV7-9	NA	TRBJ2-7	CASSPKDRSSYEQYF	TGTGCCAGCAGCCCCAAGGACAGAAGCTCCTACGAGCAGTACTTC
TRBD1	TRBV4-2	few	TRBJ1-1	CASSQGQGNAEAFF	TGTGCCAGCAGCCAAGGACAGGGGAACGCTGAAGCTTTCTTT
NA	TRBV7-9	NA	TRBJ2-3	CASSRSPAGYSTDTQYF	TGTGCCAGCAGCCGTTCCCCGGCGGGATACAGCACAGATACGCAGTATTTT
TRBD2	TRBV6-6	NA	TRBJ2-1	CASIRIAGVDEQFF	TGTGCCAGCATCCGGATAGCGGGAGTAGATGAGCAGTTCTTC
NA	TRBV19	NA	TRBJ1-1	CASSITGYSEAFF	TGTGCCAGTAGTATAACGGGGTACTCGGAAGCTTTCTTT
NA	TRBV27	NA	TRBJ2-7	CASSSATGFLLGEQYF	TGTGCCAGCAGTTCCGCCACAGGGTTCTTGTTGGGCGAGCAGTACTTC
TRBD1	TRBV19	NA	TRBJ2-7	CASSYEGQGKYEQYF	TGTGCCAGTAGTTATGAAGGACAGGGGAAATACGAGCAGTACTTC
TRBD2	TRBV13	NA	TRBJ2-7	CASSPAGETYEQYF	TGTGCCAGCAGCCCAGCGGGGGAAACCTACGAGCAGTACTTC
NA	TRBV5-1	NA	TRBJ2-7	CASSGGQLSYEQYF	TGCGCCAGCAGCGGAGGACAGTTATCCTACGAGCAGTACTTC
NA	TRBV29-1	once	TRBJ2-7	CSVRGGTAYEQYF	TGCAGCGTGAGGGGCGGGACAGCCTACGAGCAGTACTTC
NA	TRBV27	NA	TRBJ2-1	CASMDGNYNEQFF	TGTGCCAGCATGGACGGGAACTACAATGAGCAGTTCTTC
TRBD1	TRBV18	NA	TRBJ1-1	CASSRYRDRAGEAFF	TGTGCCAGCTCCCGTTACCGGGACAGGGCTGGTGAAGCTTTCTTT
TRBD1	TRBV6-5	NA	TRBJ1-2	CASTRQGGGYGYTF	TGTGCCAGCACCAGACAGGGAGGCGGCTATGGCTACACCTTC